Below, one T cell receptor beta chain is given with its context. These data are taken from a study of blood T cell repertoires in COVID-19. Study summary: Material from acute and convalescent COVID-19 was sourced from the United States, Italy and Spain.

The CDR3 is made up of 15 amino acids. Germline CDR1 reads GTSNPN; CDR2 reads SVGIG (reference sequence). Trimming at V came to 4 bases and at J to 5 bases, leaving 10 bases not matched to a gene. TCRdb keeps only in-frame clones here, not all; method: immunoSEQ multiplex PCR. The table includes roughly 130,000 clones, about 84% detected once. The source of this sequence is a woman aged 55-75 years with acute or convalescent COVID-19. Material for sequencing was peripheral blood. The chain links TRBV30 to TRBJ1-4; 7 nucleotides line up with TRBD1. CDR3 residues: CAWKQMTGRNEKLFF. In DNA, the CDR3 is TGTGCCTGGAAACAAATGACAGGGCGGAATGAAAAACTGTTTTTT.